This T cell receptor beta chain came from a study of technical replicates of blood from several donors. V was clipped by 0 bases and J by 2 bases, with 6 bases between them. The length of the CDR3 is 14 residues. CDR1 is SGDLS and CDR2 is YYNGEE in the germline V gene. Assay used: immunoSEQ multiplex PCR; TCRdb lists only in-frame clones, some missing. Here the sample spans some 71,000 clones, nearly 98% being singletons. The V and J genes are TRBV9 and TRBJ1-3; no clear D. This clonotype was obtained from a human donor in good health. Sequencing used T cells isolated from PBMCs. CDR3 residues: CASSVAGTGNTIYF. The CDR3 coding sequence is TGTGCCAGCAGCGTAGCGGGTACTGGAAACACCATATATTTT.